The T cell receptor (beta chain) under discussion was sequenced for a study of cytomegalovirus exposure and HLA in healthy donors. Overall study results and limits: Earlier analysis looked at TCR beta V segments, and most were productive about 90% or about 30% of the time. Three CMV-associated chains were confirmed in vitro to be specific for CMV antigens. Later, an analysis showed that TCR beta chains associated with HLA were more clonally expanded than others that were equally common.

This clone was counted only a few times. Its antigen is still unknown. V lost 5 bases, J lost 4 bases, and 6 bases stayed unmatched. The V gene's germline CDR1 is SGHNT and CDR2 YENEEA. CDR3 length equals 14 residues. Primers included in the PCR were 60 Vbeta and 13 Jbeta primers. The repertoire was sequenced with immunoSEQ multiplex PCR; TCRdb's copy has only in-frame clones and lacks some. Among about 130,000 clones listed, roughly three quarters were seen once. This TCR came from a man between 35 and 55 years old in good health and CMV-seronegative. The rearrangement uses TRBV11-3 and TRBJ2-5; 8 bases are shared with TRBD1. Sample: PBMCs. The CDR3, as DNA: TGTGCCAGCAGCGACAGGGGTGCTGGAGAGACCCAGTACTTC. Translating gives CASSDRGAGETQYF.